This record covers a single TCR beta chain. This clonotype appeared many times. This receptor's antigen is unknown. The junction departs from germline at one end; a sequencing error may be responsible. This sample was included in a study of early T cells in non-severe SARS-CoV-2 infection (dated by TCRdb to 2020 to 2023). The study in broad terms: TCR sequencing used bulk RNA from unsorted whole blood, so alpha and beta chains could not be paired.

The study was a case-control design nested within a healthcare worker cohort in London, UK, with weekly nasopharyngeal swab PCR tests and blood sampling. Healthcare workers were recruited during the week of the UK lockdown, between 23 and 31 March 2020, and followed weekly for up to about 16 weeks. Library prep was done by 5' RACE. Sequencing took place on a NextSeq 500. The TCR library protocol attached unique molecular identifiers to individual cDNA molecules to correct for sequencing error and PCR bias. TCR alpha and beta chains were both sequenced, and the abundances of alpha and beta sequences in each sample were closely correlated with each other. On the authors' methods: Decombinator V4 was used to perform V gene, J gene and CDR3 annotation of TCR sequences. Expanded TCRs were defined as changing significantly between any two time points under a Poisson model with p below 0.0001. TCR abundances were normalised to the total number of TCRs sequenced in each sample and reported as counts per million. MAIT TCRs were defined by TRAV1-2 paired with TRAJ12, TRAJ20 or TRAJ33, and iNKT TCRs by TRAV10 paired with TRAJ18. VDJdb, accessed on 1 November 2021, was searched for TCRs annotated for CMV, EBV and SARS-CoV-2, and TCRs annotated for more than one antigen were excluded. Using fastp trimming at Q25 and MiXCR clonotype assembly, TCRdb reanalyzed the public sequencing data and kept in-frame beta chains. Duplicate CDR3 protein sequences are folded into a single record with the most common DNA and genes. The V and J calls follow TCRdb's processing rather than the paper's. For this sample the table gives 85,000 to 120,000 distinct CDR3 sequences, of which 10% to 15% were detected only once. The ten most abundant clones make up roughly 6.3% of the sample.

From its cysteine to its phenylalanine, the CDR3 spans 13 amino acids. CDR3 DNA only is kept here, 39 bases in frame from base 1. In the germline V gene, CDR1 corresponds to SGHTA and CDR2 to FQGNSA. The full study reports these points: VDJdb matching was skewed toward anti-spike CD8 responses and likely underestimated virus-specific expansions by missing private and CD4 specificities.

The chain uses TRBV7-2 and TRBJ2-1, and TRBD1 may be the D gene, going by 6 matching bases. The clonotype originates from an adult who was a healthcare worker with PCR-confirmed SARS-CoV-2 infection or an uninfected control (not recorded which). Sequenced input: whole blood. In nucleotide form, the sequence is TGTGCCAGCAGCCCAAAGACAGGCCCTAACATCCTCTTC. This translates into CASSPKTGPNILF.